In this sample, the clone carrying this T cell receptor (beta chain) turned up a few times. The antigen is undetermined. These data are taken from a study of beta chain features in type 1 diabetes. Background on the study: The patient and healthy donor groups were comparable for age, gender and cell yields.

All of the isolated RNA was reverse transcribed, so expressed TCRB transcripts were sequenced. Naive, central memory and regulatory T cell samples averaged about 3.57 million reads. Produced via immunoSEQ multiplex PCR; TCRdb's table is partial and in-frame only. This repertoire shows some 640,000 clones, 11% to 15% found once; its top ten account for 0.035% to 0.045%. Germline V gene lookup returns CDR1 SGDLS and CDR2 YYNGEE. CDR3 length equals 15 residues. The J segment lost 10 bases and the V segment lost 0 bases, leaving 6 bases of the junction unmatched. Points from the study as a whole: Sampled from patients, naive, central memory and Treg TCRB repertoires appeared more similar than those sampled from healthy donors. Among all four CD4+ subsets, Type 1 diabetes patients had TCRB CDR3s that were moderately but significantly shorter.

This chain connects TRBV9 to TRBJ2-1, with TRBD2 matching over 11 bases. This TCR derives from a man younger than 35 with type 1 diabetes. Material for sequencing was naive CD4+ T cells from blood. DNA for the CDR3: TGTGCCAGCAGCGTAGAGCTAGCGGGGGGTCGGGAGCAGTTCTTC. It yields the protein CASSVELAGGREQFF.